These 24 T cell receptor beta chains were sequenced from one sample in a study of T cell clones after liver transplantation. Clones were sequenced by immunoSEQ multiplex PCR, and TCRdb holds only the in-frame ones, with some missing. The sample lists over 50,000 clones, less than 85% occurring once. Sequencing used CD4+ T cells from blood, obtained before liver transplant. The origin of the receptors is a human donor who received a liver transplant.

This sequence joins TRBV5-1 and TRBJ2-4; 7 positions match TRBD2. CDR3 size: 17 residues. Germline values: CDR1 SGHRS, CDR2 YFSETQ. With V trimmed by 1 base and J by 3 bases, 10 bases remained unmatched. CDR3: CASSLLASGAGKNIQYF. The CDR3 region has the DNA TGCGCCAGCAGCTTGCTCGCAAGCGGGGCTGGCAAAAACATTCAGTACTTC.

The chain links TRBV27 to TRBJ2-3; D is perhaps TRBD1 or TRBD2 (5 bases each). The CDR3 totals 13 residues. Trimming left V 6 bases short and J 3 bases short, with 10 bases between. CDR1 and CDR2 (germline): MNHEY, SMNVEV (reference sequence). CDR3 amino acids: CASRPGTTDTQYF. The CDR3, as DNA: TGTGCCAGCAGACCCGGGACGACAGATACGCAGTATTTT.

The DNA of the CDR3 is TGTGCCAGCAGCTTGGGCGCAGTGGGATACGAGCAGTTCTTC. Translation gives CASSLGAVGYEQFF. V usage is TRBV5-4 and J usage is TRBJ2-1; D not certain. Germline CDR1 and CDR2: SGHNT and YYREEE (reference sequence). V was clipped by 0 bases and J by 10 bases, with 14 bases between them. CDR3 length: 14 amino acids.

V and J are TRBV7-9 and TRBJ2-7; TRBD2 is a possible D gene (6 bases). The germline gives CDR1 SEHNR, CDR2 FQNEAQ (reference sequence). Trimming removed 1 base at V and 6 bases at J, with 16 bases between. The CDR3 loop spans 15 amino acids. DNA of the CDR3: TGTGCCAGCAGCTTAGTTGCTGGGGAGGTTAGCGAGCAGTACTTC. Residues: CASSLVAGEVSEQYF.

J is TRBJ2-3 and V is TRBV27, with unresolved D. The CDR3 is 14 amino acids. Germline values: CDR1 MNHEY, CDR2 SMNVEV (reference sequence). V lost 4 bases to trimming and J lost 8 bases, with 16 bases between them. CDR3 nucleotide sequence: TGTGCCAGCAGTTCCACCAGAAATTTTGGTACGCAGTATTTT. It translates to CASSSTRNFGTQYF.

V and J are TRBV5-1 and TRBJ2-5; D ambiguous. Trimming cost V 0 bases and J 3 bases, with 9 bases left between them. CDR1 is SGHRS, CDR2 YFSETQ, per germline. This CDR3 is 14 amino acids long. The CDR3 is CASSLAGQKETQYF. The CDR3 nucleotides are TGCGCCAGCAGCTTGGCAGGCCAGAAAGAGACCCAGTACTTC.

The genes are TRBV7-2 and TRBJ2-7; D may be TRBD1 (6 bases). Germline V gene lookup returns CDR1 SGHTA and CDR2 FQGNSA. This CDR3 contains 15 residues. V lost 1 base to trimming and J lost 4 bases, with 14 bases between them. The CDR3 DNA reads as TGTGCCAGCAGCTTAGACAGGGTGGGTCTATACGAGCAGTACTTC. It codes for CASSLDRVGLYEQYF.

V is TRBV5-5 and J is TRBJ1-6; tentative D call: TRBD1 (5 bases). V lost 4 bases and J 7 bases, leaving 15 bases between the germline ends. The CDR3 runs to 15 residues. The germline CDR1 and CDR2 sequences are SGHKS and YYEKEE (reference sequence). The CDR3 reads CASSPPGTVNSPLHF. The CDR3 nucleotides read TGTGCCAGCAGCCCCCCCGGGACGGTAAATTCACCCCTCCACTTT.

The V and J genes are TRBV11-3 and TRBJ2-1; D possibly corresponds to TRBD2 (6 bases). The CDR3 runs 16 residues. V lost 5 bases to trimming and J lost 6 bases, with 20 bases between them. Germline V gene data show CDR1 as SGHNT and CDR2 as YENEEA. The CDR3 nucleotides read TGTGCCAGCAGCACCTTAGCGGATGAAAATTCCAATGAGCAGTTCTTC. Translating it yields CASSTLADENSNEQFF.

This clone was seen just once. This chain links TRBV5-1 with TRBJ1-1, with 8 bases aligning to TRBD1. This CDR3 region has 15 residues. V was clipped by 3 bases and J by 4 bases; unmatched bases: 8. The germline CDR1 and CDR2 sequences are SGHRS and YFSETQ. Here the CDR3 DNA reads TGCGCCAGCAGCTCAGGACAGGGAAGGACCACTGAAGCTTTCTTT. This translates into CASSSGQGRTTEAFF.

The chain links TRBV7-2 to TRBJ2-1, with TRBD2 identical over 8 bases. The CDR3 has 13 amino acids. The germline V gene encodes CDR1 SGHTA and CDR2 FQGNSA. The ends lost 6 bases at V and 6 bases at J; junction bases unmatched: 4. CDR3 amino acids: CASRYGLANEQFF. In DNA form, the CDR3 reads TGTGCCAGCAGATACGGACTAGCCAATGAGCAGTTCTTC.

The chain carries TRBV18 and TRBJ1-3; D is undetermined. This CDR3 is built from 13 residues. The V end was cut by 3 bases, the J end by 4 bases, with 7 bases between. Germline V gives CDR1 KGHSH, CDR2 LQKENI. The CDR3 reads CASSPKGGNTIYF. The CDR3 DNA follows: TGTGCCAGCTCACCCAAAGGGGGAAACACCATATATTTT. Together with reference TRBV18 and TRBJ1-3, the CDR3 gives the full variable domain: NAGVMQNPRHLVRRRGQEARLRCSPMKGHSHVYWYRQLPEEGLKFMVYLQKENIIDESGMPKERFSAEFPKEGPSILRIQQVVRGDSAAYFCASSPKGGNTIYFGEGSWLTVV.

This clone was observed a single time. The chain employs TRBV5-5 and TRBJ2-7; 12 positions agree with TRBD2. The germline V gene has CDR1 SGHKS and CDR2 YYEKEE (reference sequence). The V segment lost 4 bases and the J segment 7 bases; nucleotides outside the gene matches: 3. The CDR3 is 13 amino acids. The CDR3 protein is CASSRGLAGEQYF. DNA for the CDR3: TGTGCCAGCAGCCGGGGACTAGCGGGTGAGCAGTACTTC.

V is TRBV5-1 and J is TRBJ2-7; TRBD2 agrees at 12 bases. Trimming removed 4 bases from V and 6 bases from J; junction bases left unmatched: 8. The CDR3 sequence is 15 residues long. Germline CDR1 reads SGHRS; CDR2 reads YFSETQ. CDR3 region: CASSQGLAGWGEQYF. The DNA for the CDR3 is TGCGCCAGCAGCCAAGGACTAGCGGGATGGGGCGAGCAGTACTTC.

The J gene is TRBJ2-3, the V gene TRBV19; D gene ambiguous. V was pared by 7 bases and J by 2 bases, with 10 bases between. The CDR3 sequence is 13 residues long. CDR1 is LNHDA, CDR2 SQIVND, per germline (reference sequence). The CDR3 DNA reads as TGTGCCAGTAATCCTCCGGACACAGATACGCAGTATTTT. Its translation is CASNPPDTDTQYF.

This clone has only a few counts. As DNA, the CDR3 is TGTGCCAGCAGCTTTCCGGGCAAGGGGTATTTCTTC. As protein: CASSFPGKGYFF. The V gene is TRBV7-2, the J gene TRBJ2-1; the D gene is possibly TRBD1 (5 bases). V was trimmed by 3 bases and J by 16 bases, leaving 16 bases between them. The CDR3 length is 12 residues. Per the germline V gene, CDR1 is SGHTA and CDR2 is FQGNSA.

The CDR3 region has the DNA TGTGCCAGCAGTCCTCCAGGCCTGGGTGAAAAACTGTTTTTT. It codes for CASSPPGLGEKLFF. The chain couples TRBV27 to TRBJ1-4; no reliable D call. The CDR3 sequence is 14 residues long. Germline CDR1 reads MNHEY; CDR2 reads SMNVEV (reference sequence). V was clipped by 5 bases and J by 7 bases, with 14 bases between them.

V and J are TRBV7-2 and TRBJ2-5, with D possibly being TRBD1 (6 bases). Deletions cut 7 bases from V and 5 bases from J, with 17 bases between. CDR1 SGHTA and CDR2 FQGNSA come from the germline V gene. The CDR3 loop spans 14 amino acids. The CDR3 bases are TGTGCCAGCACCCTTTTAGGGGGTAGTGAGACCCAGTACTTC. It encodes CASTLLGGSETQYF. Variable domain in full (rest from reference TRBV7-2 and TRBJ2-5): GAGVSQSPSNKVTEKGKDVELRCDPISGHTALYWYRQSLGQGLEFLIYFQGNSAPDKSGLPSDRFSAERTGGSVSTLTIQRTQQEDSAVYLCASTLLGGSETQYFGPGTRLLVL.

CDR3 bases: TGTGCCAGCAGCTTCTCCCAGAACACTGAAGCTTTCTTT. The encoded protein is CASSFSQNTEAFF. The chain combines TRBV7-2 with TRBJ1-1; D is uncertain. Germline V gives CDR1 SGHTA, CDR2 FQGNSA. V was clipped by 3 bases and J by 1 base, with 6 bases between them. This CDR3 has 13 amino acids.

The chain has TRBV5-6 and TRBJ2-5; the match to TRBD2 covers 10 bases. The CDR3 loop spans 16 amino acids. Looked up from germline, CDR1 is SGHDT and CDR2 is YYEEEE. V shed 0 bases and J 5 bases; nucleotides not matched to a gene: 7. The chain's CDR3 is CASSLASGGAWETQYF. The CDR3 DNA reads as TGTGCCAGCAGCTTGGCCAGCGGGGGGGCATGGGAGACCCAGTACTTC.

The chain links TRBV7-9 to TRBJ1-2; TRBD1 aligns across 7 bases. In germline, CDR1 is SEHNR, CDR2 FQNEAQ (reference sequence). The trim removed 5 bases at V and 4 bases at J, leaving 4 bases unmatched. The CDR3 has 13 residues. CDR3 coding DNA: TGTGCCAGCAGCCAGGGGGGCTCCTATGGCTACACCTTC. It translates to CASSQGGSYGYTF.

The rearrangement joins TRBV19 to TRBJ1-5; D ambiguous. The CDR3 extends over 15 amino acids. Germline CDR1 and CDR2: LNHDA and SQIVND (reference sequence). V was clipped by 3 bases and J by 3 bases, with 12 bases between them. This chain's CDR3 is CASSIGPSYNQPQHF. The CDR3 DNA is TGTGCCAGTAGTATTGGGCCCAGCTACAATCAGCCCCAGCATTTT.

The V and J genes are TRBV7-9 and TRBJ2-7; D is undetermined. The CDR3 runs to 13 residues. CDR1 is SEHNR, CDR2 FQNEAQ, per germline (reference sequence). The germline V and J ends were trimmed by 5 bases and 7 bases, with 15 bases remaining between them. CDR3 residues: CASSPDGWAEQYF. CDR3 nucleotides: TGTGCCAGCAGCCCCGACGGTTGGGCGGAGCAGTACTTC.

The chain carries TRBV10-3 and TRBJ1-6, with D perhaps TRBD1 (6 bases). This CDR3 contains 14 residues. V lost 5 bases, J lost 10 bases, and 15 bases lay in between. Germline V gene sequence: CDR1 ENHRY, CDR2 SYGVKD. The CDR3 DNA is TGTGCCATCAGTCAGGGGTCCGGGAGGTCACCCCTCCACTTT. Its protein is CAISQGSGRSPLHF.